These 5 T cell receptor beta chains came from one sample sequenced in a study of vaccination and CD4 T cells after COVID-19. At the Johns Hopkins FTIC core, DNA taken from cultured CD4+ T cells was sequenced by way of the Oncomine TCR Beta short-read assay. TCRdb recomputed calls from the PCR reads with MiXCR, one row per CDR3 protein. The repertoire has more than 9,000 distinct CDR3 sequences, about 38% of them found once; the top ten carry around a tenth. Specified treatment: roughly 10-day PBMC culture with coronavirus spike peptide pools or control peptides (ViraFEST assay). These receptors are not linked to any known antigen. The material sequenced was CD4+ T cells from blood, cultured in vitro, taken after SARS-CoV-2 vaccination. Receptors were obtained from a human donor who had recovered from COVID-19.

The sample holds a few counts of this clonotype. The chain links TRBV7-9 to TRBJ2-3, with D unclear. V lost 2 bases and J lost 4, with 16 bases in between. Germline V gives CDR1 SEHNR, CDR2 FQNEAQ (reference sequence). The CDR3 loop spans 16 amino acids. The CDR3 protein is CASSLLAPVRSDTQYF. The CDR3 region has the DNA TGTGCCAGCAGCTTACTGGCCCCGGTCCGGTCAGATACGCAGTATTTT.

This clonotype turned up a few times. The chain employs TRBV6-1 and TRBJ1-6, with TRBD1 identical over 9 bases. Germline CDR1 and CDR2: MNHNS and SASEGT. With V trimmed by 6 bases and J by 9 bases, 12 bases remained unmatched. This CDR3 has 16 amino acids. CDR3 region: CASRSPGQGNGSPLHF. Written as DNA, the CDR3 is TGTGCCAGCAGAAGCCCGGGACAGGGAAATGGTTCACCCCTCCACTTT.

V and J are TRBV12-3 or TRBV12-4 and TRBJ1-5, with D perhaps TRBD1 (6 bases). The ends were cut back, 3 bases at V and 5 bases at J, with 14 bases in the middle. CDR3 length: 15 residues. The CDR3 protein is CASSFITGMDQPQHF. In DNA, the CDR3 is TGTGCCAGCAGTTTTATCACAGGGATGGATCAGCCCCAGCATTTT.

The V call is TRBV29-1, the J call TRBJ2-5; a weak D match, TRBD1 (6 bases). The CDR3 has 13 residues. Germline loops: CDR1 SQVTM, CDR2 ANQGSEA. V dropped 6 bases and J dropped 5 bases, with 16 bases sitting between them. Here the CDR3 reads CSVSPGARETQYF. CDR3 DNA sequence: TGCAGCGTATCACCAGGGGCTCGGGAGACCCAGTACTTC.

Here the CDR3 reads CASSLLGTGGGFGGTQYF. CDR3 nucleotides: TGTGCCAGCAGTTTATTAGGGACAGGAGGCGGATTCGGGGGGACCCAGTACTTC. The chain joins TRBV28 to TRBJ2-5; TRBD1 matches at 8 bases. The J segment lost 7 bases and the V segment lost 1 base, leaving 17 bases of the junction unmatched. Germline CDR1 MDHEN, CDR2 SYDVKM. This CDR3 has 18 residues.